Below are 14 T cell receptor beta chains sequenced from a single sample in a study of T cell changes during pregnancy in multiple sclerosis. Profiling relied on immunoSEQ multiplex PCR, and the TCRdb table lists in-frame clones only, not all of them. The sample contains roughly 40,000 clones, over 75% of which appear only once. The sequenced sample was CD4+ T cells from peripheral blood mononuclear cells, obtained in the third trimester of pregnancy. Every receptor here comes from a female donor with multiple sclerosis, enrolled in a pregnancy study.

This rearrangement joins TRBV27 to TRBJ2-7, with 8 bases fitting TRBD1. J gave up 0 bases and V 5 bases, and 6 bases lay outside the gene matches. This CDR3 is built from 15 residues. Germline V lookup: CDR1 MNHEY, CDR2 SMNVEV (reference sequence). The CDR3 is CASSGTGHSSYEQYF. The CDR3 DNA is TGTGCCAGCAGTGGGACAGGCCATAGCTCCTACGAGCAGTACTTC.

This rearrangement joins TRBV19 to TRBJ2-5; 8 bases align to TRBD1. The CDR3 consists of 16 residues. Germline CDR1 LNHDA, CDR2 SQIVND (reference sequence). V gave up 5 bases and J gave up 2 bases; unmatched junction bases: 10. The CDR3 DNA reads TGTGCCAGTAGTCAAGGACAGGGATCTATTCAAGAGACCCAGTACTTC. The encoded protein is CASSQGQGSIQETQYF.

The CDR3: CASSLGPSGSGAGELFF. CDR3 DNA: TGTGCCAGCAGCTTAGGCCCTAGCGGGAGCGGCGCCGGGGAGCTGTTTTTT. The rearrangement joins TRBV7-2 to TRBJ2-2; TRBD2 matches 10 bases. The CDR3 spans 17 residues. Germline lookup yields CDR1 SGHTA and CDR2 FQGNSA. V shed 1 base and J 6 bases; nucleotides not matched to a gene: 8.

The chain is built from TRBV6-6 and TRBJ1-1, with D unresolved. V shed 4 bases and J shed 1 base, with 4 bases lying between them. Germline CDR1 and CDR2: MNHNY and SVGAGI (reference sequence). The CDR3 is 12 residues long. In nucleotides, the CDR3 is TGTGCCAGCAGTTCAGGGAACACTGAAGCTTTCTTT. Residues: CASSSGNTEAFF.

The CDR3 coding sequence is TGTGCCAGCAGCCGCAGGGGGCATAATTCACCCCTCCACTTT. This gives the protein CASSRRGHNSPLHF. This rearrangement joins TRBV5-6 to TRBJ1-6, with 8 positions matching TRBD1. Germline V gene data show CDR1 as SGHDT and CDR2 as YYEEEE. The CDR3 contains 14 residues. J gave up 5 bases and V 4 bases, and 2 bases lay outside the gene matches.

The chain combines TRBV5-5 with TRBJ2-2, with D possibly being TRBD1 (6 bases). V lost 4 bases, J lost 6 bases, and 13 bases lay in between. CDR1 and CDR2 from the germline V gene are SGHKS and YYEKEE (reference sequence). This CDR3 is 14 amino acids long. CDR3 loop: CASSRDMRAGELFF. The DNA of the CDR3 is TGTGCCAGCAGCCGGGACATGAGGGCCGGGGAGCTGTTTTTT.

The chain couples TRBV7-8 to TRBJ2-1; TRBD2 matches 13 bases. The germline V gene encodes CDR1 SGHVS and CDR2 FQNEAQ. V shed 5 bases, J shed 2 bases, and the junction held 6 bases outside the gene matches. This CDR3 comprises 17 residues. The CDR3 region is CASSRTSGSRTYNEQFF. The CDR3 DNA reads TGTGCCAGCAGCAGGACTAGCGGGAGTAGGACCTACAATGAGCAGTTCTTC.

The V and J genes are TRBV30 and TRBJ2-6; no reliable D call. This CDR3 region has 15 residues. Trimming pared 0 bases from V and 1 base from J, leaving 7 bases between. From germline, CDR1 is GTSNPN and CDR2 SVGIG (reference sequence). Here the CDR3 DNA reads TGTGCCTGGAGTGTCTTTCTTTCTGGGGCCAACGTCCTGACTTTC. As protein: CAWSVFLSGANVLTF. Full variable domain (rest looked up from reference TRBV30 and TRBJ2-6): SQTIHQWPATLVQPVGSPLSLECTVEGTSNPNLYWYRQAAGRGLQLLFYSVGIGQISSEVPQNLSASRPQDRQFILSSKKLLLSDSGFYLCAWSVFLSGANVLTFGAGSRLTVL.

The CDR3 DNA sequence: TGCAGCGTTGATGCAGGGGGTATGAACACTGAAGCTTTCTTT. Its protein product is CSVDAGGMNTEAFF. V is TRBV29-1 and J is TRBJ1-1; 7 bases fit TRBD1. The V gene's germline CDR1 is SQVTM and CDR2 ANQGSEA. CDR3 length: 14 amino acids. J gave up 0 bases and V 3 bases, and 4 bases lay outside the gene matches.

This clone was observed a single time. The chain is built from TRBV5-1 and TRBJ2-1, with D uncertain. Trimming cost V 1 base and J 4 bases, with 12 bases left between them. CDR1 and CDR2 from the germline V gene are SGHRS and YFSETQ. There are 15 residues in the CDR3. The CDR3 sequence: CASSLSSVLYNEQFF. The CDR3 region has the DNA TGCGCCAGCAGCTTGAGTTCAGTCTTATACAATGAGCAGTTCTTC.

The CDR3 DNA reads as TGTGCCAGCAACCGGGACAGGGGCGGCGTGAACACTGAAGCTTTCTTT. Translating gives CASNRDRGGVNTEAFF. The chain joins TRBV9 to TRBJ1-1; 10 bases match TRBD1. The V gene's germline CDR1 is SGDLS and CDR2 YYNGEE. V trimming: 6 bases; J trimming: 0 bases; junction bases outside the gene matches: 8. The CDR3 runs to 16 residues.

Note on this clone: This CDR3 is also generated by other DNA sequences in the sample. The J gene is TRBJ1-2, the V gene TRBV5-1; D is perhaps TRBD1 (5 bases). The CDR3 totals 15 residues. From germline, CDR1 is SGHRS and CDR2 YFSETQ. The V and J ends lost 0 bases and 5 bases respectively, with 14 bases between them. The CDR3 DNA reads TGCGCCAGCAGCTTGGACGGGCAGGGTCTGTATGGCTACACCTTC. Its protein product is CASSLDGQGLYGYTF.

The rearrangement joins TRBV5-4 to TRBJ1-2; D might be TRBD1 (6 bases). The CDR3 length is 14 residues. V was shortened by 1 base and J by 2 bases, with 9 bases between the two germline ends. The germline V gene encodes CDR1 SGHNT and CDR2 YYREEE (reference sequence). In nucleotides, the CDR3 is TGTGCCAGCAGCTTGCGGGGGGCGAACTATGGCTACACCTTC. It is translated as CASSLRGANYGYTF.

This chain links TRBV5-5 with TRBJ1-5, with D tentatively TRBD1 (5 bases). The V gene's germline CDR1 is SGHKS and CDR2 YYEKEE (reference sequence). This CDR3 is 15 amino acids long. Trimming shortened V by 1 base and J by 6 bases, and 14 bases separated the two germline ends. This chain's CDR3 is CASSLTRGGGQPQHF. The DNA of the CDR3 is TGTGCCAGCAGCTTGACTCGGGGGGGAGGTCAGCCCCAGCATTTT.